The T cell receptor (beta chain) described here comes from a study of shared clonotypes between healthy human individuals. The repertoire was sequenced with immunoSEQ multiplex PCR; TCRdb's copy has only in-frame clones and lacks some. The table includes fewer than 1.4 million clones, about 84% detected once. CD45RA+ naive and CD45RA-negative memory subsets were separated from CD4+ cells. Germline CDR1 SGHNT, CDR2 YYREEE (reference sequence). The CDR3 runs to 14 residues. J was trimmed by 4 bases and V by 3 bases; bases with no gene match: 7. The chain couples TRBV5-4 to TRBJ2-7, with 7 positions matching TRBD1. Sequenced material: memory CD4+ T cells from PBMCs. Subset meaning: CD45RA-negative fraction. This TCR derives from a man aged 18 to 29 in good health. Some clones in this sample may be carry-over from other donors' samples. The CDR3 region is CASSSWTGRYEQYF. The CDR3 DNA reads TGTGCCAGCAGCTCCTGGACAGGTCGTTACGAGCAGTACTTC.